What follows are 31 T cell receptor beta chains derived from one specimen sequenced in a study of T-cell memory formation after mild COVID-19. Each CDR3 protein gets one entry after TCRdb re-called the 5' RACE reads with MiXCR. Of roughly 100,000 distinct CDR3 sequences in the sample, about 18% were seen once. The sample consisted of PBMCs or a T cell subset sorted from them (not recorded which). Every receptor here comes from an adult woman who had mild COVID-19 (a few samples of this study predate the infection). Cell type and time point are not known.

In nucleotides, the CDR3 is TGTGCCAGCAGTTTGGCGGGACAGTTGTACGAGCAGTACTTC. It is translated as CASSLAGQLYEQYF. This chain connects TRBV12-3 or TRBV12-4 to TRBJ2-7; the D gene is possibly TRBD1 (7 bases). This CDR3 has 14 residues. Deletions cut 3 bases from V and 4 bases from J, with 13 bases between.

The chain uses TRBV6-2 or TRBV6-3 and TRBJ2-7; 7 positions match TRBD2. Looked up from germline, CDR1 is MNHEY and CDR2 is SVGEGT. V trimming: 4 bases; J trimming: 7 bases; junction bases outside the gene matches: 7. The CDR3 has 13 amino acids. The CDR3 is CASSSTGGGEQYF. The CDR3, as DNA: TGTGCCAGCAGTTCTACGGGAGGAGGGGAGCAGTACTTC.

The rearrangement uses TRBV12-3 or TRBV12-4 and TRBJ1-1; D is unclear. The CDR3 length is 18 residues. Trimming took 0 bases from V and 0 from J, leaving 17 bases between them. The CDR3 nucleotides read TGTGCCAGCAGTTTAGCGCCTGGGGTGCAAAGGGTGAACACTGAAGCTTTCTTT. This encodes CASSLAPGVQRVNTEAFF.

The V call is TRBV12-3 or TRBV12-4, the J call TRBJ2-2; D may be TRBD2 (6 bases). The length of the CDR3 is 15 residues. V was clipped by 5 bases and J by 7 bases, with 17 bases between them. CDR3 region: CASSGEEGRNGELFF. As DNA, the CDR3 is TGTGCCAGCAGTGGGGAGGAGGGGCGTAACGGGGAGCTGTTTTTT.

The CDR3 coding sequence is TGTGCCAGCAGCTCTCCGACGGGATCCCGTGGAAACACCATATATTTT. Translation: CASSSPTGSRGNTIYF. The rearrangement joins TRBV7-9 to TRBJ1-3, with no clear D. Trimming stripped 4 bases from V and 3 bases from J, with 16 bases between. This CDR3 is built from 16 residues. Germline values: CDR1 SEHNR, CDR2 FQNEAQ (reference sequence). The entire variable domain, with the rest obtained from reference TRBV7-9 and TRBJ1-3, is as follows: DTGVSQNPRHKITKRGQNVTFRCDPISEHNRLYWYRQTLGQGPEFLTYFQNEAQLEKSRLLSDRFSAERPKGSFSTLEIQRTEQGDSAMYLCASSSPTGSRGNTIYFGEGSWLTVV.

With respect to this clonotype: The junction shows a germline mismatch at one end, possibly a read error. The chain recombines TRBV7-6 with TRBJ2-7; 9 nucleotides line up with TRBD1. Germline loops: CDR1 SGHVS, CDR2 FNYEAQ. The CDR3 length is 15 residues. In DNA form, the CDR3 reads TGTGCAAGCAGCTTAAATACAGGGGGCAATTACGAGCAGTACTTC. Its protein is CASSLNTGGNYEQYF.

This clonotype was seen a few times. This chain uses TRBV12-3 or TRBV12-4 with TRBJ1-1; weak D call: TRBD1 (5 bases). The CDR3 totals 12 residues. Trimming took 2 bases from V and 9 from J, leaving 10 bases between them. CDR3 sequence reads: CASSLNDRQAFF. The DNA of the CDR3 is TGTGCCAGCAGTTTAAACGACAGACAAGCTTTCTTT.

The chain links TRBV4-2 to TRBJ2-3; no reliable D call. V dropped 0 bases and J dropped 4 bases, with 5 bases sitting between them. This CDR3 comprises 13 residues. Germline values: CDR1 LGHNA, CDR2 YNFKEQ. The CDR3 nucleotides read TGTGCCAGCAGCCAAGAGGAAGCAGATACGCAGTATTTT. Translation gives CASSQEEADTQYF.

This chain joins TRBV29-1 and TRBJ2-7, with D hard to call. The CDR3 loop spans 12 amino acids. Trimming left V 1 base short and J 0 bases short, with 4 bases between. Germline CDR1 reads SQVTM; CDR2 reads ANQGSEA. The CDR3 bases are TGCAGCGTTGAAGTCAGCTCCTACGAGCAGTACTTC. Translating gives CSVEVSSYEQYF.

V and J are TRBV20-1 and TRBJ2-3; tentative D call: TRBD2 (6 bases). The V end lost 0 bases, the J end lost 4 bases, and 11 bases lay between the germline ends. The germline gives CDR1 DFQATT, CDR2 SNEGSKA (reference sequence). The CDR3 length is 14 residues. CDR3 coding DNA: TGCAGTGCTAGAGATCACTCGGGGGCAGATACGCAGTATTTT. Translation gives CSARDHSGADTQYF.

V is TRBV4-3 and J is TRBJ2-1, with D hard to call. In germline, CDR1 is LGHNA, CDR2 YSLEER. CDR3 length: 15 residues. V lost 4 bases and J lost 2, with 12 bases in between. In DNA, the CDR3 is TGCGCCAGCAGCCCCTCCCGACGGACCTACAATGAGCAGTTCTTC. This codes for CASSPSRRTYNEQFF.

This clonotype was counted only a few times. The V and J genes are TRBV4-1 and TRBJ2-7; D might be TRBD1 (6 bases). This CDR3 region has 15 residues. In germline, CDR1 is MGHRA, CDR2 YSYEKL. Trimming pared 1 base from V and 4 bases from J, leaving 14 bases between. The CDR3 protein is CASSQVRDTGYEQYF. As DNA, the CDR3 is TGCGCCAGCAGCCAAGTAAGGGACACAGGATACGAGCAGTACTTC.

This clonotype occurred a few times. V is TRBV4-3 and J is TRBJ2-3; 7 bases fit TRBD2. Unmatched junction bases numbered 13, after V lost 3 bases and J lost 4 bases. The CDR3 length is 17 residues. Germline CDR1 and CDR2: LGHNA and YSLEER. This CDR3 is CASSQTAGPIGADTQYF. The CDR3 region has the DNA TGCGCCAGCAGCCAGACAGCGGGACCAATAGGGGCAGATACGCAGTATTTT.

V and J are TRBV21-1 and TRBJ1-6. TRBV21-1 is designated a pseudogene. The CDR3 is 16 amino acids. The CDR3 region is CAKIWAGTFYNSPLHF. The CDR3 DNA is TGTGCTAAGATTTGGGCAGGCACCTTTTATAATTCACCCCTCCACTTT.

V usage is TRBV12-3 or TRBV12-4 and J usage is TRBJ1-3, with D unresolved. Trimming removed 5 bases from V and 4 bases from J, with 12 bases in between. This CDR3 has 14 residues. The CDR3 region is CASSPDALGNTIYF. For the CDR3, the DNA is TGTGCCAGCAGTCCCGACGCTTTAGGAAACACCATATATTTT.

There are a few counts of this clonotype. The chain employs TRBV27 and TRBJ1-1; maybe TRBD1 (5 bases). V lost 5 bases and J lost 3, with 16 bases in between. Germline CDR1 and CDR2: MNHEY and SMNVEV (reference sequence). The CDR3 runs 15 residues. The chain's CDR3 is CASSLGRDGDTEAFF. The CDR3 bases are TGTGCCAGCAGTCTCGGGAGGGACGGGGACACTGAAGCTTTCTTT.

The CDR3: CASSVGRTSINTQYF. DNA for the CDR3: TGTGCCAGCAGCGTTGGGCGGACTAGCATTAATACGCAGTATTTT. V gene TRBV9 combines with J gene TRBJ2-3; TRBD2 aligns across 8 bases. Germline CDR1 SGDLS, CDR2 YYNGEE. The CDR3 has 15 amino acids. The V segment lost 2 bases and the J segment 7 bases; nucleotides outside the gene matches: 9.

This clonotype was detected only a few times. This chain links TRBV12-3 or TRBV12-4 with TRBJ2-1, with D possibly called TRBD1 or TRBD2 (5 bases each). The CDR3 sequence is 15 residues long. V was pared by 8 bases and J by 4 bases, with 18 bases between. As DNA, the CDR3 is TGTGCCAGCTACACCCTAGGGGACCCATACAATGAGCAGTTCTTC. Amino acid sequence: CASYTLGDPYNEQFF.

V is TRBV9 and J is TRBJ2-3; D may be TRBD1 or TRBD2 (6 bases each). The CDR3 sequence is 14 residues long. Trimming took 4 bases from V and 4 from J, leaving 13 bases between them. In germline, CDR1 is SGDLS, CDR2 YYNGEE. CDR3 bases: TGTGCCAGCAGCACACTAGCAGGGGCAGATACGCAGTATTTT. Translating gives CASSTLAGADTQYF.

The chain is built from TRBV7-9 and TRBJ1-1; a weak D match, TRBD1 (6 bases). CDR1 and CDR2 (germline): SEHNR, FQNEAQ (reference sequence). V lost 7 bases and J lost 1, with 13 bases in between. The CDR3 covers 14 residues. In nucleotides, the CDR3 is TGTGCCAGCACTCCAGGGGCGGGGAACACTGAAGCTTTCTTT. This sequence encodes CASTPGAGNTEAFF.

This chain connects TRBV12-3 or TRBV12-4 to TRBJ1-1; tentatively, D is TRBD1 (5 bases). CDR3 length: 16 residues. The V end lost 3 bases, the J end lost 3 bases, and 17 bases lay between the germline ends. The CDR3 here is CASSFLAGKADTEAFF. The CDR3 DNA sequence: TGTGCCAGCAGTTTCCTGGCAGGGAAGGCGGACACTGAAGCTTTCTTT.

The rearrangement joins TRBV2 to TRBJ1-1; the D gene is possibly TRBD1 (6 bases). Trimming pared 6 bases from V and 1 base from J, leaving 21 bases between. This CDR3 region has 17 residues. The germline CDR1 and CDR2 sequences are SNHLY and FYNNEI. CDR3 in DNA: TGTGCCAGCAGGGATTTTCTGGACAGTTCAAAGAACACTGAAGCTTTCTTT. Encoded protein: CASRDFLDSSKNTEAFF.

The gene calls are TRBV27 and TRBJ2-3; TRBD2 is a possible D gene (5 bases). Germline lookup yields CDR1 MNHEY and CDR2 SMNVEV (reference sequence). V lost 7 bases and J lost 0, with 11 bases in between. This CDR3 contains 14 residues. The CDR3 nucleotides read TGTGCCAGCAAACGACGCGGGAGCACAGATACGCAGTATTTT. The encoded protein is CASKRRGSTDTQYF.

The sample holds a few counts of this clonotype. The chain recombines TRBV19 with TRBJ2-7; 11 bases line up with TRBD1. This CDR3 comprises 14 residues. The germline gives CDR1 LNHDA, CDR2 SQIVND (reference sequence). The trim removed 3 bases at V and 7 bases at J, leaving 5 bases unmatched. CDR3 protein: CASSMGQGVREQYF. CDR3 coding DNA: TGTGCCAGTAGTATGGGACAGGGGGTTAGGGAGCAGTACTTC.

The V and J genes are TRBV12-3 or TRBV12-4 and TRBJ2-5, with D possibly TRBD2 on 6 matching bases. The CDR3 sequence is 14 residues long. Trimming shortened V by 4 bases and J by 2 bases, and 11 bases separated the two germline ends. The CDR3 region has the DNA TGTGCCAGCAGTTCAAGACGGGAGCAAGAGACCCAGTACTTC. Translation: CASSSRREQETQYF.

The V gene is TRBV10-3, the J gene TRBJ2-3; TRBD2 agrees at 12 bases. Germline CDR1 reads ENHRY; CDR2 reads SYGVKD. V lost 4 bases and J lost 6; bases outside the gene matches: 14. The CDR3 loop spans 18 amino acids. CDR3 amino acids: CAISVGSLAGGPADTQYF. CDR3 DNA: TGTGCCATCAGTGTTGGATCTCTAGCGGGAGGGCCAGCGGATACGCAGTATTTT.

CDR3: CASSVGRRGISEAFF. The CDR3 region has the DNA TGTGCCAGCAGCGTAGGTCGCAGGGGGATCTCTGAAGCTTTCTTT. The J gene is TRBJ1-1, the V gene TRBV9; 7 nucleotides line up with TRBD1. The germline V gene has CDR1 SGDLS and CDR2 YYNGEE. CDR3 length: 15 amino acids. V was pared by 0 bases and J by 6 bases, with 8 bases of the junction left unmatched. Using reference TRBV9 and TRBJ1-1 for the parts outside the CDR3, the full variable domain is DSGVTQTPKHLITATGQRVTLRCSPRSGDLSVYWYQQSLDQGLQFLIQYYNGEERAKGNILERFSAQQFPDLHSELNLSSLELGDSALYFCASSVGRRGISEAFFGQGTRLTVV.

This clonotype was observed a few times. V is TRBV9 and J is TRBJ1-4; 8 bases align to TRBD1. The CDR3 totals 14 residues. Germline V CDR1 and CDR2: SGDLS, YYNGEE. The V segment lost 4 bases and the J segment 8 bases; nucleotides outside the gene matches: 7. CDR3 sequence (DNA): TGTGCCAGCAGCCCCGGACAGGGCGGGGAAAAACTGTTTTTT. Translated: CASSPGQGGEKLFF.

V and J are TRBV4-2 and TRBJ2-7; D possibly uses TRBD1 or TRBD2 (5 bases each). Trimming took off 0 bases at V and 6 bases at J, with 15 bases between the two ends. From germline, CDR1 is LGHNA and CDR2 YNFKEQ. This CDR3 region has 15 residues. CDR3 sequence reads: CASSQDLGESTEQYF. The CDR3 DNA follows: TGTGCCAGCAGCCAAGATCTGGGGGAATCGACCGAGCAGTACTTC.

This clonotype was detected a few times. The V call is TRBV2, the J call TRBJ2-3; 7 nucleotides line up with TRBD2. Germline-derived CDR1 and CDR2 are SNHLY and FYNNEI. This CDR3 is built from 17 residues. The V segment lost 6 bases and the J segment 4 bases; nucleotides outside the gene matches: 16. In nucleotides, the CDR3 is TGTGCCAGCAGCAACAAAGGACTAGTTCCCCCACCAGATACGCAGTATTTT. Translation: CASSNKGLVPPPDTQYF.

This clonotype was seen more than once but under ten times. The rearrangement links TRBV6-4 to TRBJ2-6; D gene ambiguous. The CDR3 totals 15 residues. The germline CDR1 and CDR2 sequences are MRHNA and SNTAGT. Trimming took 2 bases from V and 1 from J, leaving 6 bases between them. CDR3 nucleotides: TGTGCCAGCAGTGACACCCAGTCTGGGGCCAACGTCCTGACTTTC. Amino acid sequence: CASSDTQSGANVLTF.